Listed here is a single TCR beta chain. Its binding antigen is unknown. Base qualities are not at hand, and no much larger clone is one base apart. This entry belongs to a study of blood T cell repertoires in COVID-19 (dated by TCRdb to between 2020 and 2021). The study in broad terms: Samples covering the acute and convalescent phases of COVID-19 were provided by collaborators in the United States, Italy and Spain. Deeply sampled blood TCRbeta repertoires from subjects exposed to, actively infected with, or recovered from COVID-19 were included in the dataset. A de-identified subject ID, COVID-19 status, age in years and sex were almost always included in the sample metadata. Samples came from the ongoing ImmuneRACE study (first 160 participants) plus 1,254 subjects from 6 global collaborators. HLA class I and class II types, where available, came from metadata supplied by the sample provider rather than from assay-based typing. The material from the prospective study consisted of cDNA or gDNA derived from T cells, B-cell-depleted T cells, or PBMCs. A freely available public database, intended as a resource for researchers studying the immune response to SARS-CoV-2, is where the repertoires were released. Summary of the overall study and its limitations: The quantity of clinical and demographic metadata differed by source and by participant and was supplied without curation.

Sequences MGHRA (CDR1) and YSYEKL (CDR2) are obtained from the germline V gene. V is trimmed back by 1 base and J by 2 bases, and the junction contains 8 bases that no gene match accounts for. Inclusive of the bounding cysteine and phenylalanine, the CDR3 is 17 residues long. Only the CDR3 part of the read is kept: 51 bases, read in frame from the first base. TCRbeta CDR3 regions were amplified from genomic DNA by means of the immunoSEQ Assay, a bias-controlled multiplex PCR. The study's own analysis went as follows. The number of nucleated cells in each sample was estimated from the amplification of reference gene primers within the assay. Sequence reads were collapsed and filtered to measure the absolute abundance of every unique TCRbeta CDR3 rearrangement. For each sample, productive Simpson clonality was calculated as the square root of Simpson's diversity index over productive rearrangements. Held by TCRdb, this immuneACCESS table contains in-frame sequences only and omits some clones. Under half of the omission traces to an unresolved V gene where checked; the cause of the rest is unknown. V, J and clone size are taken as reported in that table, and D and trimming were inferred from the DNA itself. Across this sample there are 95,000 to 150,000 clones, with about nine tenths seen only once. About 4.7% of the sample goes to the ten largest clones.

The collaborating institutions used their own protocols to collect whole blood in K2EDTA tubes. For TCRbeta analysis, collaborators shipped samples as frozen whole blood, isolated PBMCs, or DNA extracted from either of those sample types. This chain is built from TRBV4-1 and TRBJ1-5, with 7 bases aligning to TRBD1. This receptor was taken from a man aged 35-49 years with acute or convalescent COVID-19. The sequencing sample was made of peripheral blood. The CDR3 reads as follows: CASSQGWDSDRNQPQHF. The nucleotide sequence is given as TGCGCCAGCAGCCAAGGCTGGGACAGTGACCGCAATCAGCCCCAGCATTTT.